This T cell receptor beta chain is drawn from a study of molecular identifiers for immune sequencing clone quantification. TCRdb processed the PCR reads anew with MiXCR; each CDR3 protein has one entry. Counted here are about 35,000 distinct CDR3 sequences, roughly 20% occurring once; the ten biggest clones make up less than 8.5%. The length of the CDR3 is 14 residues. Germline V gene data show CDR1 as MGHRA and CDR2 as YSYEKL. V gave up 0 bases and J gave up 2 bases, with 8 bases separating them. The CD8+CD4-CCR7+CD45RA+ phenotype defined the sorted naive CD8 T cells. This clonotype was observed many times.

This rearrangement joins TRBV4-1 to TRBJ2-7; maybe TRBD2 (5 bases). This sequence originates from a human donor in good health. Some libraries in this study had Jurkat cell RNA spiked in. Sequencing was performed on naive CD8+ T cells from blood, with Jurkat cell RNA spiked in. Subset defined: FACS-sorted CD8+CD4-CCR7+CD45RA+ naive T cells. The CDR3 reads CASSQDSLAYEQYF. DNA of the CDR3: TGCGCCAGCAGCCAAGATTCACTAGCCTACGAGCAGTACTTC.